The subject of this entry is one TCR beta chain. In germline, CDR1 is SGHTS, CDR2 YDEGEE. V dropped 0 bases and J dropped 3 bases, with 7 bases sitting between them. The CDR3 extends over 13 amino acids. Recruitment covered about 25 US areas and drew participants whose ages spanned roughly 18 to 90 years. Participants reported their clinical history, and cohort assignment relied on those reports. The record originates from a study of blood T cell repertoires in COVID-19. As for the study in general: Material from acute and convalescent COVID-19 was sourced from the United States, Italy and Spain. T cells, B-cell-depleted T cells, or PBMCs provided the cDNA or gDNA that served as material.

The protocol was immunoSEQ multiplex PCR, while the TCRdb copy is restricted to in-frame clones and leaves out a portion. The top ten clones hold around 1.9% of a sample with roughly 250,000 clones, more than 70% of them seen once. This sequence originates from a woman in her fifties or sixties who had recovered from COVID-19. The chain links TRBV5-8 to TRBJ2-7, with D possibly being TRBD1 (5 bases). The sample was PBMCs or T cells enriched from blood (not recorded which). In DNA, the CDR3 is TGTGCCAGCAGCTTGGGCAGGGACTACGAGCAGTACTTC. Protein product: CASSLGRDYEQYF.